One sample yielded the 23 T cell receptor beta chains listed below, sequenced in a study of shared clonotypes between healthy human individuals. Positively selected for CCR7, the CD45RO-negative cells used as naive CD8 cells excluded terminally differentiated effector memory CD45RA+ cells. Assay: immunoSEQ multiplex PCR; the TCRdb copy retains only in-frame clones and omits some. The sample carries under 2,000,000 clones, 85% to 95% recorded once. Material: naive CD8+ T cells sorted from blood. The receptors derive from a man between 18 and 29 years old in good health.

This sequence joins TRBV2 and TRBJ1-5; D call uncertain. V lost 2 bases and J lost 7, with 12 bases in between. This CDR3 has 14 residues. Per the germline V gene, CDR1 is SNHLY and CDR2 is FYNNEI. CDR3 sequence reads: CASSESTGSQPQHF. For the CDR3, the DNA is TGTGCCAGCAGTGAATCTACGGGATCCCAGCCCCAGCATTTT.

Notes on this clone: This same CDR3 is encoded by further DNA sequences in the sample. V and J are TRBV4-3 and TRBJ2-5, with 11 bases lining up with TRBD2. Per the germline V gene, CDR1 is LGHNA and CDR2 is YSLEER. The junction had 0 bases not matched to a gene; V was cut back by 1 base and J by 2 bases. CDR3 size: 15 residues. CDR3: CASSQGLAGQETQYF. The CDR3 DNA is TGCGCCAGCAGCCAAGGACTAGCGGGACAAGAGACCCAGTACTTC.

This chain uses TRBV15 with TRBJ2-1; 9 positions agree with TRBD1. CDR3 length: 15 amino acids. The V gene end was trimmed by 4 bases and the J gene end by 7 bases; junction bases not matched to a gene: 8. The germline CDR1 and CDR2 sequences are LNHNV and YYDKDF (reference sequence). The CDR3 bases are TGTGCCACCAGCACCCGGACAGGGGATAGGAATGAGCAGTTCTTC. It codes for CATSTRTGDRNEQFF.

The chain has TRBV13 and TRBJ1-1; D perhaps matches TRBD1 (6 bases). Trimming took 3 bases from V and 4 from J, leaving 12 bases between them. Germline CDR1 PRHDT, CDR2 FYEKMQ (reference sequence). CDR3 length: 14 residues. The CDR3: CASSFTGSSTEAFF. The CDR3 DNA sequence: TGTGCCAGCAGCTTTACAGGGAGTTCCACTGAAGCTTTCTTT.

This clone was observed a single time. The chain recombines TRBV27 with TRBJ2-5, with TRBD2 matching 7 bases. CDR3 length: 18 residues. The germline V gene has CDR1 MNHEY and CDR2 SMNVEV (reference sequence). The V segment lost 8 bases and the J segment 0 bases; nucleotides outside the gene matches: 18. CDR3 residues: CASRPEVGGIGYQETQYF. CDR3 DNA sequence: TGTGCCAGCCGGCCCGAAGTGGGGGGGATCGGGTACCAAGAGACCCAGTACTTC.

The J gene is TRBJ2-2, the V gene TRBV7-2; TRBD1 or TRBD2 may be the D gene (6 bases each). The CDR3 totals 14 residues. Germline CDR1 is SGHTA and CDR2 is FQGNSA. V lost 5 bases and J lost 5, with 12 bases in between. CDR3 sequence reads: CASSPGAGTGELFF. DNA for the CDR3: TGTGCCAGCAGCCCGGGGGCAGGGACCGGGGAGCTGTTTTTT.

The J gene is TRBJ2-7, the V gene TRBV9; TRBD2 aligns across 10 bases. Losses at the gene ends were 4 bases for V and 6 bases for J; bases not matched to a gene: 16. CDR1 is SGDLS and CDR2 is YYNGEE in the germline V gene. The CDR3 runs 17 residues. CDR3 DNA: TGTGCCAGCAGCCCCCGGGGCACCATCGGGACTAGCGCCGAGCAGTACTTC. Encoded protein: CASSPRGTIGTSAEQYF.

The CDR3 DNA reads TGTGCCAGCAGTCACATCCAAGAGACCCAGTACTTC. Translated: CASSHIQETQYF. The V gene is TRBV6-1, the J gene TRBJ2-5; D ambiguous. This CDR3 contains 12 residues. Germline assignment: CDR1 MNHNS and CDR2 SASEGT. V lost 5 bases and J 1 base, leaving 5 bases between the germline ends.

The rearrangement links TRBV30 to TRBJ2-5; D possibly corresponds to TRBD2 (7 bases). Germline CDR1 is GTSNPN and CDR2 is SVGIG (reference sequence). The CDR3 has 14 residues. The germline V and J ends were trimmed by 5 bases and 1 base, with 14 bases remaining between them. CDR3 in DNA: TGTGCCTGGGGGGGGGCTAGCGGCCAAGAGACCCAGTACTTC. Translating gives CAWGGASGQETQYF. The complete variable domain, with remaining parts taken from reference TRBV30 and TRBJ2-5, reads SQTIHQWPATLVQPVGSPLSLECTVEGTSNPNLYWYRQAAGRGLQLLFYSVGIGQISSEVPQNLSASRPQDRQFILSSKKLLLSDSGFYLCAWGGASGQETQYFGPGTRLLVL.

Concerning this clone itself: At the DNA level, this CDR3 is encoded by other sequences in the same sample as well. The rearrangement joins TRBV7-2 to TRBJ2-5; the D gene could be TRBD1 or TRBD2 (6 bases each). V dropped 2 bases and J dropped 2 bases, with 9 bases sitting between them. The CDR3 is made up of 14 amino acids. In germline, CDR1 is SGHTA, CDR2 FQGNSA. The CDR3 DNA reads as TGTGCCAGCAGCTTATGGGGGGCTCAAGAGACCCAGTACTTC. It is translated as CASSLWGAQETQYF.

This chain uses TRBV29-1 with TRBJ1-1, with a tentative D call TRBD1 (6 bases). CDR1 SQVTM and CDR2 ANQGSEA come from the germline V gene. Trimming took 5 bases from V and 6 from J, leaving 10 bases between them. The CDR3 has 11 amino acids. The CDR3 is CSVRTVSEAFF. The CDR3 bases are TGCAGCGTTAGGACAGTTTCTGAAGCTTTCTTT. The whole variable domain, remainder taken from reference TRBV29-1 and TRBJ1-1, is SAVISQKPSRDICQRGTSLTIQCQVDSQVTMMFWYRQQPGQSLTLIATANQGSEATYESGFVIDKFPISRPNLTFSTLTVSNMSPEDSSIYLCSVRTVSEAFFGQGTRLTVV.

The rearrangement joins TRBV27 to TRBJ1-4, with D possibly matching TRBD1 (6 bases). This CDR3 region has 16 residues. CDR1 and CDR2 from the germline V gene are MNHEY and SMNVEV (reference sequence). V gave up 5 bases and J gave up 5 bases, with 18 bases separating them. The chain's CDR3 is CASSPTTGIANEKLFF. In nucleotides, the CDR3 is TGTGCCAGCAGTCCGACCACAGGGATAGCCAATGAAAAACTGTTTTTT. The whole variable domain, filled in from reference TRBV27 and TRBJ1-4, reads EAQVTQNPRYLITVTGKKLTVTCSQNMNHEYMSWYRQDPGLGLRQIYYSMNVEVTDKGDVPEGYKVSRKEKRNFPLILESPSPNQTSLYFCASSPTTGIANEKLFFGSGTQLSVL.

The chain links TRBV4-3 to TRBJ1-1; no clear D. The V and J ends lost 0 bases and 0 bases respectively, with 14 bases between them. Germline V gene data show CDR1 as LGHNA and CDR2 as YSLEER. The CDR3 spans 17 residues. The CDR3 reads CASSQEWQAVMNTEAFF. CDR3 nucleotide sequence: TGCGCCAGCAGCCAAGAATGGCAGGCAGTTATGAACACTGAAGCTTTCTTT.

This chain links TRBV6-6 with TRBJ1-1; no firm D call. The CDR3 is 14 residues long. Germline CDR1 MNHNY, CDR2 SVGAGI (reference sequence). Trimming cost V 4 bases and J 2 bases, with 11 bases left between them. This chain's CDR3 is CASSFSGDNTEAFF. The CDR3 DNA follows: TGTGCCAGCAGTTTCTCCGGCGACAACACTGAAGCTTTCTTT.

V gene TRBV5-8 combines with J gene TRBJ1-4; D is uncertain. Between the trimmed V and J ends, which lost 6 bases and 7 bases, there was a span of 16 bases. The germline CDR1 and CDR2 sequences are SGHTS and YDEGEE. The CDR3 is 14 amino acids. CDR3 region: CASTQDWEGEKLFF. CDR3 sequence (DNA): TGTGCCAGCACGCAGGACTGGGAGGGTGAAAAACTGTTTTTT.

This chain uses TRBV9 with TRBJ2-1, with D possibly being TRBD1 (5 bases). CDR1 is SGDLS and CDR2 is YYNGEE in the germline V gene. This CDR3 has 14 residues. The V end lost 5 bases, the J end lost 6 bases, and 15 bases lay between the germline ends. The DNA for the CDR3 is TGTGCCAGCAGTATGGGCCAGGGTTTCAATGAGCAGTTCTTC. Protein sequence: CASSMGQGFNEQFF.

The gene calls are TRBV27 and TRBJ2-5; 10 bases align to TRBD2. In germline, CDR1 is MNHEY, CDR2 SMNVEV (reference sequence). V gave up 8 bases and J gave up 2 bases; unmatched junction bases: 11. The CDR3 runs to 16 residues. The CDR3 reads CASSNLAGGQQETQYF. Written as DNA, the CDR3 is TGTGCCAGCTCGAATTTAGCGGGGGGACAACAAGAGACCCAGTACTTC.

The chain joins TRBV7-9 to TRBJ2-2; no reliable D call. In germline, CDR1 is SEHNR, CDR2 FQNEAQ (reference sequence). Trimming left V 5 bases short and J 4 bases short, with 14 bases between. This CDR3 region has 15 residues. The CDR3 protein is CASSPRWAVTGELFF. CDR3 sequence (DNA): TGTGCCAGCAGCCCCCGTTGGGCAGTCACCGGGGAGCTGTTTTTT.

This clone occurred once. The chain employs TRBV6-5 and TRBJ2-2, with a possible D match to TRBD1 (5 bases). V gave up 6 bases and J gave up 6 bases, with 17 bases separating them. This CDR3 spans 15 amino acids. Germline CDR1 MNHEY, CDR2 SVGAGI. The chain's CDR3 is CASSLDQGGAGELFF. CDR3 in DNA: TGTGCCAGCAGCCTTGACCAGGGTGGGGCCGGGGAGCTGTTTTTT.

The CDR3 DNA reads TGTGCCAGCAGCTCTTGGGGGGGCGAAGTGGCACAAGAGACCCAGTACTTC. Amino acid sequence: CASSSWGGEVAQETQYF. The gene calls are TRBV11-2 and TRBJ2-5, with D perhaps matching TRBD2 (7 bases). The CDR3 runs 17 residues. With 4 bases removed from V and 2 bases from J, the gap between germline ends came to 20 bases. Germline CDR1 SGHAT, CDR2 FQNNGV.

The rearrangement joins TRBV12-2 to TRBJ1-4. TRBV12-2 is a pseudogene. This CDR3 has 15 residues. The CDR3 DNA sequence: TGTGCAAGTCGCTTAGCGGGACGTAAGGATGAAAAACTGTTTTTT. This encodes CASRLAGRKDEKLFF.

The chain recombines TRBV11-2 with TRBJ2-1; maybe TRBD2 (5 bases). Trimming shortened V by 0 bases and J by 10 bases, and 7 bases separated the two germline ends. This CDR3 is 12 amino acids long. Germline loops: CDR1 SGHAT, CDR2 FQNNGV. CDR3 loop: CASSLDGGEQFF. CDR3 DNA sequence: TGTGCCAGCAGCTTAGATGGCGGGGAGCAGTTCTTC.

This chain joins TRBV27 and TRBJ1-5; D is unresolved. With 4 bases removed from V and 6 bases from J, the gap between germline ends came to 7 bases. Germline V lookup: CDR1 MNHEY, CDR2 SMNVEV (reference sequence). CDR3 length equals 12 residues. The CDR3 spells CASSSWGQPQHF. The CDR3 coding sequence is TGTGCCAGCAGTTCCTGGGGTCAGCCCCAGCATTTT.